This T cell receptor beta chain was documented in a study of T cells in Graves' hyperthyroidism and ophthalmopathy. Study conclusions and caveats: Most clonotypes expanded in thyroid above 0.001 were likewise present in blood. Ophthalmopathy was told apart from stable hyperthyroidism by a 13 V-J model. The model forecast ophthalmopathy, anticipating it by a median roughly 6.5 months before onset.

The study left out patients who had uncontrolled infection, other autoimmune disease, pregnancy or lactation. It was RNA transcripts that yielded the amplified TCR beta CDR3 regions. The primer set for the first-round RT-PCR of the TCR CDR3 was HTBI. TCRdb passed the multiplex PCR reads through MiXCR, listing each CDR3 protein once. The sample carries 540,000 or so distinct CDR3 sequences, about half recorded once. A remark on this clonotype: No antigen is known for it.

The CDR3 runs to 18 residues. The V segment lost 10 bases and the J segment 5 bases; nucleotides outside the gene matches: 23. From germline, CDR1 is ENHRY and CDR2 SYGVKD. The rearrangement joins TRBV10-3 to TRBJ2-5; 9 positions agree with TRBD1. This sequence originates from an adult woman with Graves' disease, either hyperthyroidism or ophthalmopathy (not recorded which). The specimen sequenced was peripheral blood or thyroid tissue (not recorded which). Here the CDR3 DNA reads TGTGCCACCCAATCGGGGGACAGGGAGGAGGGGATGATGGAGACCCAGTACTTC. As protein: CATQSGDREEGMMETQYF.